Each of the 31 T cell receptor beta chains below was sequenced from the same sample in a study of CXCR3-negative and CXCR3-positive naive CD8 T cells. The TRB libraries of cDNA were built by UMI-labeled 5' RACE. Using the 5' RACE reads, TCRdb records one entry per CDR3 protein without DNA. The table lists around 140,000 distinct CDR3 sequences, with 0.29% in the top ten. The material sequenced was naive CXCR3- CD8+ T cells from blood. The subset was: CD45RO-CCR7+CD27+CD95- naive CD8+ T cells lacking CXCR3 (TNR3-). These receptors were obtained from a human donor in good health. Some clones in this sample may be carry-over from other donors' samples.

The chain uses TRBV7-3 and TRBJ2-1; lacking DNA, the TRBD2 call made by TCRdb goes unchecked. Germline loops: CDR1 SGHTA, CDR2 FQGTGA. This CDR3 comprises 15 residues. The CDR3 here is CASSLMAGGYNEQFF.

This chain joins TRBV5-1 and TRBJ2-1; TCRdb names TRBD1, which stays unverified in the absence of DNA. The CDR3 is 14 residues long. Germline V gene data show CDR1 as SGHRS and CDR2 as YFSETQ. CDR3: CASSLQGASNEQFF.

The chain joins TRBV28 to TRBJ2-6. The CDR3 sequence is 15 residues long. Germline V gene lookup returns CDR1 MDHEN and CDR2 SYDVKM. This CDR3 reads CASSLGESGANVLTF.

The gene calls are TRBV23-1 and TRBJ1-4; no DNA is available, so the TRBD1 call from TCRdb remains unchecked. TRBV23-1 falls under the ORF class, with uncertain function. CDR3 length: 16 amino acids. The CDR3 loop reads CASPRALGRRREKLFF.

This chain uses TRBV7-6 with TRBJ2-5. The CDR3 sequence is 13 residues long. Germline CDR1 is SGHVS and CDR2 is FNYEAQ. CDR3 residues: CASSLGASETQYF.

The chain joins TRBV5-1 to TRBJ2-7; TCRdb's assignment of TRBD1 cannot be checked, as there is no DNA. This CDR3 is built from 14 residues. Germline V gene data show CDR1 as SGHRS and CDR2 as YFSETQ. The CDR3 loop is CASSADRGPYEQYF.

V and J are TRBV15 and TRBJ1-1; without DNA, the TCRdb call of TRBD1 cannot be checked. CDR1 and CDR2 from the germline V gene are LNHNV and YYDKDF (reference sequence). This CDR3 has 15 amino acids. CDR3 sequence reads: CATSERQGFRTEAFF.

The genes are TRBV20-1 and TRBJ1-3. The germline gives CDR1 DFQATT, CDR2 SNEGSKA (reference sequence). The CDR3 sequence is 14 residues long. The CDR3 here is CSAGSWSSGNTIYF.

This chain links TRBV29-1 with TRBJ2-5; TCRdb returns TRBD2, unconfirmable since there is no DNA. The CDR3 sequence is 12 residues long. Germline assignment: CDR1 SQVTM and CDR2 ANQGSEA. CDR3 protein: CSAPGGQETQYF.

The chain is built from TRBV6-5 and TRBJ2-2; the TCRdb call, TRBD1, lacks DNA for checking. This CDR3 is built from 16 residues. Germline V gives CDR1 MNHEY, CDR2 SVGAGI. The CDR3 region is CASSYSNRAMAGELFF.

The chain uses TRBV25-1 and TRBJ2-5; as DNA is missing, the TRBD2 call by TCRdb cannot be tested. The CDR3 has 14 amino acids. Germline V gives CDR1 MGHDK, CDR2 SYGVNS. CDR3 loop: CASSDSGSGETQYF.

The rearrangement uses TRBV6-5 and TRBJ2-2; TCRdb returns TRBD1, unconfirmable since there is no DNA. The germline V gene has CDR1 MNHEY and CDR2 SVGAGI. CDR3 size: 15 residues. The CDR3 protein is CASSSRVANTGELFF.

CDR3 sequence reads: CASKYTGTSQETQYF. The V and J genes are TRBV5-1 and TRBJ2-5; checking the TCRdb D call of TRBD2 is not possible without DNA. Germline CDR1 reads SGHRS; CDR2 reads YFSETQ. The CDR3 spans 15 residues.

This chain uses TRBV6-2 or TRBV6-3 with TRBJ2-7; checking the TCRdb D call of TRBD1 is not possible without DNA. Germline V CDR1 and CDR2: MNHEY, SVGEGT. The CDR3 spans 18 residues. CDR3 sequence reads: CTSSYDLAGAVGSYEQYF.

The chain's CDR3 is CASSLVGDEQYF. V is TRBV28 and J is TRBJ2-7; TCRdb indicates TRBD1, and absent DNA this call remains unverified. The CDR3 is 12 residues long. CDR1 and CDR2 (germline): MDHEN, SYDVKM.

J is TRBJ2-1 and V is TRBV10-3; TCRdb reports TRBD2, a call that lacks DNA to check it against. Germline V gene data show CDR1 as ENHRY and CDR2 as SYGVKD. The CDR3 sequence is 15 residues long. CDR3 loop: CATVVSGDPYNEQFF.

This rearrangement joins TRBV19 to TRBJ2-1; lacking DNA, the TRBD2 call made by TCRdb goes unchecked. Germline V gene lookup returns CDR1 LNHDA and CDR2 SQIVND (reference sequence). The CDR3 length is 15 residues. The CDR3 sequence is CASSIGAGGYDEQFF.

V and J are TRBV24-1 and TRBJ2-1; the TCRdb call, TRBD1, lacks DNA for checking. The CDR3 is made up of 13 amino acids. Germline V gene lookup returns CDR1 KGHDR and CDR2 SFDVKD. CDR3: CATSTGERGEQFF.

V usage is TRBV27 and J usage is TRBJ2-3; TCRdb's D gene call, TRBD1, goes unchecked for lack of DNA. CDR3 size: 15 residues. Germline values: CDR1 MNHEY, CDR2 SMNVEV (reference sequence). CDR3: CASSYLWGGTDTQYF.

The chain links TRBV7-6 to TRBJ1-3. Germline loops: CDR1 SGHVS, CDR2 FNYEAQ. This CDR3 has 15 amino acids. CDR3 in amino acids: CASSSDNFSGNTIYF.

Here the CDR3 reads CASVGMGQETQYF. This chain uses TRBV7-9 with TRBJ2-5. There are 13 residues in the CDR3. Germline CDR1 and CDR2: SEHNR and FQNEAQ (reference sequence).

J is TRBJ2-1 and V is TRBV29-1; as DNA is missing, the TRBD1 call by TCRdb cannot be tested. The CDR3 sequence is 15 residues long. Germline loops: CDR1 SQVTM, CDR2 ANQGSEA. The chain's CDR3 is CSVVWGVSSYNEQFF.

V and J are TRBV14 and TRBJ2-2; TCRdb designates TRBD1, a call that cannot be tested without DNA. The CDR3 totals 17 residues. Germline V lookup: CDR1 SGHDN, CDR2 FVKESK. CDR3 sequence: CASSQDHPLANTGELFF.

The V and J genes are TRBV28 and TRBJ2-7; TCRdb gives TRBD2 as the D gene, but with no DNA this cannot be confirmed. This CDR3 spans 18 amino acids. Germline CDR1 reads MDHEN; CDR2 reads SYDVKM. This chain's CDR3 is CASSPLSLPSGSRYEQYF.

This chain joins TRBV7-9 and TRBJ2-7; TCRdb lists TRBD1, though no DNA is available to test this call. The germline CDR1 and CDR2 sequences are SEHNR and FQNEAQ (reference sequence). The CDR3 length is 17 residues. The CDR3 sequence is CASSLLAGQEDPYEQYF.

The chain employs TRBV7-9 and TRBJ2-7; TCRdb's D call, TRBD2, is unchecked because there is no DNA. The germline gives CDR1 SEHNR, CDR2 FQNEAQ (reference sequence). CDR3 length: 16 amino acids. CDR3 region: CASSPPRSLGPYEQYF.

The chain carries TRBV27 and TRBJ2-5; no DNA is available, so the TRBD1 call from TCRdb remains unchecked. This CDR3 comprises 15 residues. Germline V CDR1 and CDR2: MNHEY, SMNVEV (reference sequence). The CDR3 sequence: CASSFQDRVQETQYF.

The chain employs TRBV5-6 and TRBJ1-2; TCRdb's D call, TRBD1, is unchecked because there is no DNA. The CDR3 is made up of 15 amino acids. Germline assignment: CDR1 SGHDT and CDR2 YYEEEE. The CDR3 spells CASSLVQGEAYGYTF.

The gene calls are TRBV9 and TRBJ2-7; the D call of TRBD1 rests on TCRdb alone, since no DNA is present to check it. Germline values: CDR1 SGDLS, CDR2 YYNGEE. The CDR3 sequence is 19 residues long. The CDR3 protein is CASSGGGQGTSRFSYEQYF. The full variable domain, completed using reference TRBV9 and TRBJ2-7, is DSGVTQTPKHLITATGQRVTLRCSPRSGDLSVYWYQQSLDQGLQFLIQYYNGEERAKGNILERFSAQQFPDLHSELNLSSLELGDSALYFCASSGGGQGTSRFSYEQYFGPGTRLTVT.

The chain links TRBV6-2 or TRBV6-3 to TRBJ2-7; the D call of TRBD2 rests on TCRdb alone, since no DNA is present to check it. The germline V gene has CDR1 MNHEY and CDR2 SVGEGT. There are 12 residues in the CDR3. This CDR3 is CATSRGGYEQYF.

CDR3 region: CSAKAIGLYEQYF. The rearrangement joins TRBV20-1 to TRBJ2-7. Germline V gene lookup returns CDR1 DFQATT and CDR2 SNEGSKA (reference sequence). The CDR3 extends over 13 amino acids.